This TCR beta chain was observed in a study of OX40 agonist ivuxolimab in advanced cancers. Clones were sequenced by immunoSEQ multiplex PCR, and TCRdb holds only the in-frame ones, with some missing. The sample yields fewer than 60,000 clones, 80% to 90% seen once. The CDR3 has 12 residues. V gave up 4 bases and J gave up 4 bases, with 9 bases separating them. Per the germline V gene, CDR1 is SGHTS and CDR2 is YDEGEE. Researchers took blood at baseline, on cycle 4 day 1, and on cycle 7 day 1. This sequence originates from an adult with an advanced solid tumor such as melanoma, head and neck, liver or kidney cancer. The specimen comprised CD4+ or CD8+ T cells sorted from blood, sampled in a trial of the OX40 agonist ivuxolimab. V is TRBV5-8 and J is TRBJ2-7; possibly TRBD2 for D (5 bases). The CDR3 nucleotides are TGTGCCAGCAGCCGCCGGGGTTACGAGCAGTACTTC. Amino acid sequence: CASSRRGYEQYF.